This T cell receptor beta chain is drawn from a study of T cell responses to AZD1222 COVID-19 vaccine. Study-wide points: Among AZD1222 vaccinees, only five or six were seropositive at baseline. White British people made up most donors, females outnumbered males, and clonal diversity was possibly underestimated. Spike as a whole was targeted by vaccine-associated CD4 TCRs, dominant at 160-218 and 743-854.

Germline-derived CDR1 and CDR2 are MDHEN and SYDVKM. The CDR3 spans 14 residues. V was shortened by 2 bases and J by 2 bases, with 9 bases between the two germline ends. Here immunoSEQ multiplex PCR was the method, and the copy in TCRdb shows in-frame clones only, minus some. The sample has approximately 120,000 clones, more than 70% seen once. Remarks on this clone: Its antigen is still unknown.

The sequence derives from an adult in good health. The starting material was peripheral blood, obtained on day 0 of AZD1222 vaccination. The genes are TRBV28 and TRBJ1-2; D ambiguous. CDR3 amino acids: CASSLGASNYGYTF. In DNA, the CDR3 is TGTGCCAGCAGTTTAGGAGCATCAAACTATGGCTACACCTTC.